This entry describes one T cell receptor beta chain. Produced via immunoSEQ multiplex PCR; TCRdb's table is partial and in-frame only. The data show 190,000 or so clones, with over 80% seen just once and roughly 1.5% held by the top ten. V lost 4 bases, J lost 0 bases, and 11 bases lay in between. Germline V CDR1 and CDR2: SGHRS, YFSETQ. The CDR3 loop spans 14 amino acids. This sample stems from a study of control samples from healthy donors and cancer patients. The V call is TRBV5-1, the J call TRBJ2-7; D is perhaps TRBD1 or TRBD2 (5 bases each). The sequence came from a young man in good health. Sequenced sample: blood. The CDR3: CASSPGRSSYEQYF. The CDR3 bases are TGCGCCAGCAGCCCGGGACGGAGCTCCTACGAGCAGTACTTC.